Listed below are T cell receptor beta chains from one sample, sequenced in a study of cytomegalovirus exposure and HLA in healthy donors. The data were produced by immunoSEQ multiplex PCR, yet TCRdb's version contains in-frame clones alone and is incomplete. There are 210,000 or so clones in the sample; over 65% occur only once, and about 1.2% lies in the top ten. The sample comprised PBMCs. The receptors were gathered from a human donor in good health. CDR3s include the opening cysteine and the closing phenylalanine or tryptophan. The D gene is left open where the match is weak. Part of the rows lack a size; the others show once, few, many or a class for expanded clones.

V gene	J gene	D gene	clone size	CDR3 protein	CDR3 DNA
TRBV6-4	TRBJ2-2	.	.	CASRNSFYTGELFF	TGTGCCAGCAGAAATAGCTTTTACACCGGGGAGCTGTTTTTT
TRBV7-2	TRBJ2-1	TRBD2	.	CASSSSGDPYNEQFF	TGTGCCAGCAGCTCTAGCGGCGACCCTTACAATGAGCAGTTCTTC
TRBV5-4	TRBJ2-2	.	few	CASSLERVGTGELFF	TGTGCCAGCAGCTTGGAACGGGTGGGCACCGGGGAGCTGTTTTTT
TRBV6-6	TRBJ2-7	TRBD2	.	CASTPGYSGIYEQYF	TGTGCCAGCACCCCCGGATATAGCGGGATTTACGAGCAGTACTTC
TRBV2	TRBJ2-5	TRBD2	few	CASRASGRSGTQYF	TGTGCCAGCCGGGCTAGCGGGAGGTCGGGGACCCAGTACTTC
TRBV18	TRBJ1-2	TRBD1	.	CASSALQGAGYGYTF	TGTGCCAGCTCAGCATTACAGGGGGCTGGTTATGGCTACACCTTC
TRBV7-2	TRBJ2-7	TRBD1	.	CASSLVFGQGAYEQYF	TGTGCCAGCAGCTTAGTATTTGGACAGGGGGCCTACGAGCAGTACTTC
TRBV5-1	TRBJ2-3	TRBD2	.	CASSTGLAGGPGTDTQYF	TGCGCCAGCAGCACGGGACTAGCGGGAGGGCCGGGCACAGATACGCAGTATTTT
TRBV9	TRBJ1-3	TRBD1	.	CASSERVTGFGNTIYF	TGTGCCAGCAGCGAAAGAGTGACAGGGTTTGGAAACACCATATATTTT
TRBV7-2	TRBJ2-1	TRBD2	.	CASSGTSGSNEQFF	TGTGCCAGCAGTGGGACTAGCGGGAGCAATGAGCAGTTCTTC
TRBV5-1	TRBJ2-3	.	.	CASSLVGRGADTQYF	TGCGCCAGCAGCTTGGTAGGCAGGGGGGCAGATACGCAGTATTTT
TRBV11-3	TRBJ2-5	TRBD2	.	CASSSEAGRQYF	TGTGCCAGCAGCTCCGAAGCGGGACGCCAGTACTTC
TRBV11-3	TRBJ2-5	TRBD1	.	CASSQGTGRKEAQYF	TGTGCCAGCAGCCAGGGGACAGGACGGAAAGAGGCCCAGTACTTC
TRBV5-1	TRBJ2-7	.	.	CASSSFPRGSAHEQYF	TGCGCCAGCAGCTCCTTCCCCAGGGGTTCAGCCCACGAGCAGTACTTC
TRBV13	TRBJ2-7	TRBD2	few	CASSLGLAGESYEQYF	TGTGCCAGCAGCTTAGGCCTAGCGGGAGAAAGCTACGAGCAGTACTTC
TRBV4-1	TRBJ2-7	.	.	CASRLQGQSSYEQYF	TGCGCCAGCAGACTACAGGGTCAAAGCTCCTACGAGCAGTACTTC
TRBV6-1	TRBJ1-1	TRBD1	.	CASSDGQGSNTEAFF	TGTGCCAGCAGTGACGGACAGGGTAGTAACACTGAAGCTTTCTTT
TRBV19	TRBJ2-1	.	.	CASSIFTAGSYYNEQFF	TGTGCCAGTAGTATCTTTACCGCGGGATCTTACTACAATGAGCAGTTCTTC
TRBV5-1	TRBJ1-1	TRBD1	.	CASSLGGTDTEAFF	TGCGCCAGCAGCTTGGGAGGGACAGACACTGAAGCTTTCTTT
TRBV4-3	TRBJ1-4	.	.	CASSQVNEKLFF	TGCGCCAGCAGCCAAGTAAATGAAAAACTGTTTTTT
TRBV7-2	TRBJ2-5	.	.	CASSRDRLQETQYF	TGTGCCAGCAGCAGAGACAGACTGCAAGAGACCCAGTACTTC
TRBV28	TRBJ1-5	TRBD1	.	CASKNQGANQPQHF	TGTGCCAGCAAGAACCAGGGGGCAAATCAGCCCCAGCATTTT
TRBV2	TRBJ2-1	TRBD2	once	CASSAAGTSGRRFF	TGTGCCAGCAGCGCCGCCGGGACTAGCGGGAGGAGGTTCTTC
TRBV10-3	TRBJ2-1	TRBD2	.	CAIGRLAANNEQFF	TGTGCCATCGGGAGACTAGCGGCCAACAATGAGCAGTTCTTC
TRBV10-1	TRBJ2-3	TRBD2	.	CASSGLAVTDTQYF	TGCGCCAGCAGCGGACTAGCGGTCACAGATACGCAGTATTTT
TRBV29-1	TRBJ2-7	.	.	CSVARAYEQYF	TGCAGCGTTGCCAGGGCCTACGAGCAGTACTTC
TRBV5-1	TRBJ2-7	.	.	CASSPDGQGYEQYF	TGCGCCAGCAGCCCGGACGGGCAGGGCTACGAGCAGTACTTC
TRBV6-1	TRBJ1-2	TRBD1	once	CASSDTGGWDGYTF	TGTGCCAGCAGTGACACAGGGGGTTGGGATGGCTACACCTTC
TRBV7-3	TRBJ2-1	TRBD2	.	CASSPREAFYNEQFF	TGTGCCAGCAGCCCGCGGGAGGCCTTCTACAATGAGCAGTTCTTC
TRBV15	TRBJ2-7	.	.	CATSRDYGYEQYF	TGTGCCACCAGCAGAGATTACGGCTACGAGCAGTACTTC
TRBV4-1	TRBJ1-5	.	.	CASSQAIGLYSNQPQHF	TGCGCCAGCAGCCAAGCCATAGGACTGTATAGCAATCAGCCCCAGCATTTT
TRBV6-1	TRBJ2-2	.	.	CASKGLSNTGELFF	TGTGCCAGCAAGGGACTGTCGAACACCGGGGAGCTGTTTTTT
TRBV27	TRBJ2-7	TRBD1	once	CASSLIGQVSSYEQYF	TGTGCCAGCAGTTTAATTGGACAGGTTAGCTCCTACGAGCAGTACTTC
TRBV15	TRBJ2-1	TRBD2	few	CATSRESSGRAYNEQFF	TGTGCCACCAGCAGAGAAAGCAGCGGGAGGGCCTACAATGAGCAGTTCTTC
TRBV5-4	TRBJ2-1	TRBD1	.	CASGEGTGAYNEQFF	TGTGCCAGCGGAGAGGGAACAGGGGCCTACAATGAGCAGTTCTTC
TRBV9	TRBJ2-3	.	.	CASSVEGAGDTQYF	TGTGCCAGCAGCGTTGAGGGAGCCGGGGATACGCAGTATTTT
TRBV12-5	TRBJ2-3	TRBD2	.	CASGLPYGREYF	TGTGCTAGTGGTTTGCCATACGGGAGGGAGTATTTT
TRBV4-3	TRBJ2-1	.	.	CASSPSQRLTYNEQFF	TGCGCCAGCAGCCCGTCGCAGCGACTGACCTACAATGAGCAGTTCTTC
TRBV29-1	TRBJ1-2	TRBD1	.	CSVEIRGGAGYTF	TGCAGCGTTGAAATCAGAGGGGGCGCGGGCTACACCTTC
TRBV19	TRBJ2-5	.	.	CASSIDSLIGVQGTQYF	TGTGCCAGTAGTATAGACTCACTGATAGGGGTCCAAGGGACCCAGTACTTC
TRBV5-1	TRBJ2-3	.	.	CASSLDGRAITDTQYF	TGCGCCAGCAGCTTGGACGGGCGGGCAATCACAGATACGCAGTATTTT
TRBV5-1	TRBJ1-1	TRBD1	once	CASSSGHPGGGTEAFF	TGCGCCAGCAGCTCGGGACATCCAGGGGGAGGCACTGAAGCTTTCTTT
TRBV29-1	TRBJ2-1	.	.	CSADLSGLYNEQFF	TGCAGCGCCGACCTTTCGGGACTCTACAATGAGCAGTTCTTC
TRBV5-1	TRBJ2-1	TRBD1	.	CASSQDRAYNEQFF	TGCGCCAGCAGCCAGGACAGGGCCTACAATGAGCAGTTCTTC
TRBV11-3	TRBJ1-1	TRBD1	.	CASSEGTGGMNTEAFF	TGTGCCAGCAGCGAGGGAACAGGGGGGATGAACACTGAAGCTTTCTTT
TRBV19	TRBJ2-3	.	.	CASSRRRIPEDTQYF	TGTGCCAGTAGTCGCCGACGGATACCGGAGGATACGCAGTATTTT
TRBV20-1	TRBJ1-1	TRBD1	.	CSAGTGTEAFF	TGCAGTGCTGGGACAGGCACTGAAGCTTTCTTT
TRBV28	TRBJ2-7	.	.	CASSLFGDSAEQYF	TGTGCCAGCAGTTTATTCGGCGACAGTGCCGAGCAGTACTTC
TRBV7-9	TRBJ1-2	.	once	CASSLDIKTYGYTF	TGTGCCAGCAGCCTGGACATTAAAACCTATGGCTACACCTTC